This T cell receptor beta chain appears in the sequencing data of a study of cytomegalovirus exposure and HLA in healthy donors. Trimming cost V 3 bases and J 2 bases, with 10 bases left between them. There are 15 residues in the CDR3. CDR1 and CDR2 from the germline V gene are MDHEN and SYDVKM. Produced via immunoSEQ multiplex PCR; TCRdb's table is partial and in-frame only. The sample contains fewer than 200,000 clones, approximately 81% of which appear only once. The donors were in the approximately 130-subject validation cohort, distinct from the approximately 700-subject first cohort. Regarding the study as a whole: Investigators reported under 200 TCR beta chains as tied to cytomegalovirus. According to a subsequent analysis, TCR clusters identified in the first cohort showed a tendency to co-occur across the roughly 120 validation repertoires. In vitro testing confirmed a few CMV-associated chains as specific for CMV antigens.

A remark on this clone: What it binds is not known.

Sequencing used PBMCs. The chain couples TRBV28 to TRBJ2-2, with D possibly being TRBD1 (6 bases). The TCR was taken from a young man in good health and CMV-seropositive. The CDR3 nucleotides read TGTGCCAGCAGTTTGTCAGGGGCCAACACCGGGGAGCTGTTTTTT. This sequence encodes CASSLSGANTGELFF.